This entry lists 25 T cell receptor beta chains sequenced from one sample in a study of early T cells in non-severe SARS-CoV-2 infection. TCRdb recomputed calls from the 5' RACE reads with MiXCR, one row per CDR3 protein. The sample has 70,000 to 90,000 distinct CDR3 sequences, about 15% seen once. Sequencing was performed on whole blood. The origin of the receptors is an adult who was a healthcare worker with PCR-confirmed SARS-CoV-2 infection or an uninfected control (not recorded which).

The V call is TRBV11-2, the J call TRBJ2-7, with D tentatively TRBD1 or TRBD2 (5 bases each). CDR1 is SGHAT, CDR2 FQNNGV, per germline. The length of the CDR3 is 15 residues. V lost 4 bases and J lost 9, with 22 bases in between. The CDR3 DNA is TGTGCCAGCAGCTATCTCCGGGACCGGATTCTTGGGCAGTACTTC. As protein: CASSYLRDRILGQYF.

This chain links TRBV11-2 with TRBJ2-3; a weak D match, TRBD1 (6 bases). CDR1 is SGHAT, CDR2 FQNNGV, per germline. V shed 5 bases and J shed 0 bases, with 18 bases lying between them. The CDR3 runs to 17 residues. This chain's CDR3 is CASSQGPRAVSTDTQYF. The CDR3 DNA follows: TGTGCCAGCAGCCAGGGGCCGCGGGCCGTTAGCACAGATACGCAGTATTTT. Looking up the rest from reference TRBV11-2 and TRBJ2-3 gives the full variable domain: EAGVAQSPRYKIIEKRQSVAFWCNPISGHATLYWYQQILGQGPKLLIQFQNNGVVDDSQLPKDRFSAERLKGVDSTLKIQPAKLEDSAVYLCASSQGPRAVSTDTQYFGPGTRLTVL.

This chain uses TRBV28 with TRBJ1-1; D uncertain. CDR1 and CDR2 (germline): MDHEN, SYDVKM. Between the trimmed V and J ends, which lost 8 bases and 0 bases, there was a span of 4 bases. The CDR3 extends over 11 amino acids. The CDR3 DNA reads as TGTGCCAGCGGGCTGAACACTGAAGCTTTCTTT. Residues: CASGLNTEAFF.

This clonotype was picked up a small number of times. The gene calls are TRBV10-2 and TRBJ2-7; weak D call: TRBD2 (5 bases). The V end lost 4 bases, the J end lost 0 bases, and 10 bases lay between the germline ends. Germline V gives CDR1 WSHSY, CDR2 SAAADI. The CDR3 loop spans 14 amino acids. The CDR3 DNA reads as TGCGCCAGCAGTGCCACTAGTCGCTCCTACGAGCAGTACTTC. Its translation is CASSATSRSYEQYF.

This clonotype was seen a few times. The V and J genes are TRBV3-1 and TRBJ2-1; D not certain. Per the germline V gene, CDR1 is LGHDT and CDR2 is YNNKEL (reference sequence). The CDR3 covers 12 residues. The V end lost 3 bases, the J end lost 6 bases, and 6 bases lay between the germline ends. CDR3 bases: TGTGCCAGCAGCCACGGCGTCAATGAGCAGTTCTTC. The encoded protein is CASSHGVNEQFF.

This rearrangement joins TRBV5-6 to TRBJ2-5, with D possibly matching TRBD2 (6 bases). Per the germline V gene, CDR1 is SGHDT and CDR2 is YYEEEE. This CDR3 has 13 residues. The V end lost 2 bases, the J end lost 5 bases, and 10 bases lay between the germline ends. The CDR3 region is CASSFAGGETQYF. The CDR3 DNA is TGTGCCAGCAGCTTTGCCGGGGGTGAGACCCAGTACTTC.

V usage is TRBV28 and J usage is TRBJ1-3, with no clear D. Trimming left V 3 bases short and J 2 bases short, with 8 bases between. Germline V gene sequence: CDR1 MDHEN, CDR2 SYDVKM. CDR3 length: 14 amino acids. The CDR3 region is CASSLADTGNTIYF. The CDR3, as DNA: TGTGCCAGCAGTTTGGCCGATACTGGAAACACCATATATTTT.

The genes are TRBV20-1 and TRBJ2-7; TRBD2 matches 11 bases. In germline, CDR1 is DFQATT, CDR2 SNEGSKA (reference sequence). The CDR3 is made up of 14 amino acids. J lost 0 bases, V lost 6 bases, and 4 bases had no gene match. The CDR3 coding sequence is TGCAGTGCGATCACTAGCGGGAGCTCCTACGAGCAGTACTTC. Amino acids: CSAITSGSSYEQYF.

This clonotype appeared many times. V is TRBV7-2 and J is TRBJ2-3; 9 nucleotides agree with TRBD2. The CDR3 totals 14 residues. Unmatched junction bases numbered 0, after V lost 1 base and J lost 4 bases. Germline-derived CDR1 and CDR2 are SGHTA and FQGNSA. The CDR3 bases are TGTGCCAGCAGCTTAGGCGGGAGGGCAGATACGCAGTATTTT. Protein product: CASSLGGRADTQYF.

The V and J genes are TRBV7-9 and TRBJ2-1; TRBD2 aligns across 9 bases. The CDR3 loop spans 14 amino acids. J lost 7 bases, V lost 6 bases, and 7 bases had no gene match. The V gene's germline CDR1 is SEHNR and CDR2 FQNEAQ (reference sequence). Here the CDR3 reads CASRSPGLANEQFF. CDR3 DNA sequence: TGTGCCAGCAGATCTCCGGGACTAGCTAATGAGCAGTTCTTC.

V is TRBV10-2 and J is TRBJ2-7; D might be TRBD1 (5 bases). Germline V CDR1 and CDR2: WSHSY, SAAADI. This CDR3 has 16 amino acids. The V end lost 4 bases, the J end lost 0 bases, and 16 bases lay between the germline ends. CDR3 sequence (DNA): TGCGCCAGCAGTGGAGCCAGGGTCATAAGCTCCTACGAGCAGTACTTC. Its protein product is CASSGARVISSYEQYF.

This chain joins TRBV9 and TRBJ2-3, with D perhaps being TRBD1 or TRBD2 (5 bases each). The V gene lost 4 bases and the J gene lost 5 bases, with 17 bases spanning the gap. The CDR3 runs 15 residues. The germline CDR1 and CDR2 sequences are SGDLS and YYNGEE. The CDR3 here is CASSPGTVAGDTQYF. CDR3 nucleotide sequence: TGTGCCAGCAGCCCTGGGACCGTGGCAGGAGATACGCAGTATTTT.

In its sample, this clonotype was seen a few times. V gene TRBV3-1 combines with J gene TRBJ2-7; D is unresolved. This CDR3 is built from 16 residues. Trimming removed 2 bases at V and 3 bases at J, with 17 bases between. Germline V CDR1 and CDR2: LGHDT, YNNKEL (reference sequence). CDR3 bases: TGTGCCAGCAGCCAAAGCCCCGGTCTACCGGACTACGAGCAGTACTTC. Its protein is CASSQSPGLPDYEQYF.

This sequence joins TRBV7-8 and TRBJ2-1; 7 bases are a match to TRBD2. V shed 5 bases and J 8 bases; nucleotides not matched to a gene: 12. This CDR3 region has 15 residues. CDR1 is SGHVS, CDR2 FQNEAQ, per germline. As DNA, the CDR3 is TGTGCCAGCAGCCCCTGGACTAGGGGAGGCGATGAGCAGTTCTTC. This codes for CASSPWTRGGDEQFF.

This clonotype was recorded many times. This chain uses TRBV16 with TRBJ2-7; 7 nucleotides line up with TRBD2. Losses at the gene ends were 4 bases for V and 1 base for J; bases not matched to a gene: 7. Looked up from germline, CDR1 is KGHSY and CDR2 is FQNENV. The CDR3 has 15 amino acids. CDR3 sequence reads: CASSPPGGGSYEQYF. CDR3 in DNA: TGTGCCAGCAGCCCACCGGGAGGTGGGTCCTACGAGCAGTACTTC.

This chain's CDR3 is CSASPLQGASYNEQFF. The CDR3 DNA follows: TGCAGTGCTAGTCCCTTACAGGGGGCTTCCTACAATGAGCAGTTCTTC. V is TRBV20-1 and J is TRBJ2-1, with 9 nucleotides matching TRBD1. The germline V gene encodes CDR1 DFQATT and CDR2 SNEGSKA (reference sequence). The length of the CDR3 is 16 residues. V dropped 3 bases and J dropped 1; count of bases not matched to a gene: 7.

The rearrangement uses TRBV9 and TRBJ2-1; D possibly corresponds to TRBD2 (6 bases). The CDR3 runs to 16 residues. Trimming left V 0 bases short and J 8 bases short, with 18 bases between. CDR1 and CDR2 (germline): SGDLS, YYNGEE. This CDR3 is CASSVGRGAQGDEQFF. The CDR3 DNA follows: TGTGCCAGCAGCGTAGGGAGGGGAGCCCAGGGCGATGAGCAGTTCTTC.

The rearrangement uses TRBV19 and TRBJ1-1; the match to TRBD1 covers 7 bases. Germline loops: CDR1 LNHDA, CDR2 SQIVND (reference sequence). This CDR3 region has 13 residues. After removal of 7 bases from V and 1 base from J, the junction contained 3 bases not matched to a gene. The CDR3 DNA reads TGTGCCAGTATTCGGACAGGGAACACTGAAGCTTTCTTT. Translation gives CASIRTGNTEAFF.

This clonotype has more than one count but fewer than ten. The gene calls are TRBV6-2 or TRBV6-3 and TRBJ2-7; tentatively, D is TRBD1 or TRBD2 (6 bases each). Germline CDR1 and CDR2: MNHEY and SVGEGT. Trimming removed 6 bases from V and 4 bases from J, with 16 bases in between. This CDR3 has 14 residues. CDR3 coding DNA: TGTGCCAGCAGACGCGGGACAATTGTATACGAGCAGTACTTC. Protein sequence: CASRRGTIVYEQYF.

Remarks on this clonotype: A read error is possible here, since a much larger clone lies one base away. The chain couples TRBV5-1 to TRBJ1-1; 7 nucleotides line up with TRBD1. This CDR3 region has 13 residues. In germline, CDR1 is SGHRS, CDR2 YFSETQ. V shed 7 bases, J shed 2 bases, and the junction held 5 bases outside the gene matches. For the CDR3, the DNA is TGCGCCAGCGGCGGGACAGTCAACACTGAAGCTTTCTTT. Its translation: CASGGTVNTEAFF.

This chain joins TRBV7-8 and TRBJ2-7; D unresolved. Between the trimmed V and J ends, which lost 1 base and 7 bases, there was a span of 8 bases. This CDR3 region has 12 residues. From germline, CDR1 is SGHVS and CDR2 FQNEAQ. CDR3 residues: CASSLEWGEQYF. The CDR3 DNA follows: TGTGCCAGCAGCTTAGAATGGGGAGAGCAGTACTTC.

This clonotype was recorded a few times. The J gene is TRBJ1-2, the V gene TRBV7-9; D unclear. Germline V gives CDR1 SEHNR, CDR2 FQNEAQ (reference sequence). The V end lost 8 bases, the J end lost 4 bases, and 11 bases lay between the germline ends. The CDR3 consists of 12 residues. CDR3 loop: CASGLESYGYTF. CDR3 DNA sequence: TGTGCCAGCGGGTTGGAGAGCTATGGCTACACCTTC.

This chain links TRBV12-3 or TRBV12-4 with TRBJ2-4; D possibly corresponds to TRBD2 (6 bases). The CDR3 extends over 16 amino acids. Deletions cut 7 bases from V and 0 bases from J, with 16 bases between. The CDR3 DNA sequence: TGTGCCAGCACCGAGGTAGCGGACCTAGCCAAAAACATTCAGTACTTC. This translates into CASTEVADLAKNIQYF.

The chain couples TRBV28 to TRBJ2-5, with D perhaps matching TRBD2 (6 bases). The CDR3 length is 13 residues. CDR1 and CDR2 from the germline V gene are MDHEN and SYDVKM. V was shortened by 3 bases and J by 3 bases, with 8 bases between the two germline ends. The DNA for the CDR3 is TGTGCCAGCAGTTTGATAGCGGAAGAGACCCAGTACTTC. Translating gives CASSLIAEETQYF.

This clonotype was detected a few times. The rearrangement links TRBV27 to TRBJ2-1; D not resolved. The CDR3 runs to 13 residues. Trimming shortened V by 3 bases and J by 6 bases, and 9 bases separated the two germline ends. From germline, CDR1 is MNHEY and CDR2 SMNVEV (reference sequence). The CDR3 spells CASSFSASNEQFF. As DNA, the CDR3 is TGTGCCAGCAGTTTTTCGGCTTCCAATGAGCAGTTCTTC.